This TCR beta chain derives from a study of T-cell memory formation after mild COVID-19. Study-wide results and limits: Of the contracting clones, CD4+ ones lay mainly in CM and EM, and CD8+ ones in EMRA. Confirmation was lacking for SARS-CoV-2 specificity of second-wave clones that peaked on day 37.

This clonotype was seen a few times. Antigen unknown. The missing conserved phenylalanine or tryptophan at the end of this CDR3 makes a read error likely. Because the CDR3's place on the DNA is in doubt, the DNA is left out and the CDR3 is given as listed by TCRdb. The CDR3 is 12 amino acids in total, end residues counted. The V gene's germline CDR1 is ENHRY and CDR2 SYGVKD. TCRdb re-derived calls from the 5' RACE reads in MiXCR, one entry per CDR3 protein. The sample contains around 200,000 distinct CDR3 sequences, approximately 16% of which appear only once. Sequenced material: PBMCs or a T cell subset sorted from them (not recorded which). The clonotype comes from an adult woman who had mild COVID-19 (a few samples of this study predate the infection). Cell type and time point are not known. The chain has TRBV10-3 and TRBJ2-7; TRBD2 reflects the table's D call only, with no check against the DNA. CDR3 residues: CAISESGGLVQL.